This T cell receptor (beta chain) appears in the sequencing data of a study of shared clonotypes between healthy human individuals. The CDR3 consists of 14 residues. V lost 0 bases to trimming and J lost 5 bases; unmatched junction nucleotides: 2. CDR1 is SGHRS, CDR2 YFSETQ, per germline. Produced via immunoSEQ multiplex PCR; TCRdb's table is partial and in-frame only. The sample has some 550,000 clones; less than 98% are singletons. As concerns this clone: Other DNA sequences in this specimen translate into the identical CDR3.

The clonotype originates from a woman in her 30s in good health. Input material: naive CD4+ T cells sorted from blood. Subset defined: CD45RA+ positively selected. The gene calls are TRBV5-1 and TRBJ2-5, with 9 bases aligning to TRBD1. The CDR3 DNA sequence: TGCGCCAGCAGCTTGGGGACAGGGGAGGAGACCCAGTACTTC. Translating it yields CASSLGTGEETQYF.